The subject of this entry is one T cell receptor (beta chain). Its matching antigen is unknown. At one of its ends the junction is not consistent with the germline gene, which may arise from a read error. The data belong to a study of T cells in Graves' hyperthyroidism and ophthalmopathy. Study summary: Peripheral blood was drawn at first diagnosis, prior to all treatment.

TCR beta CDR3 sequences were amplified from RNA transcripts. HTBI primers were the set used in a first-round RT-PCR of the TCR CDR3. Each CDR3 protein is one row after TCRdb ran MiXCR on the multiplex PCR reads. Of around 300,000 distinct CDR3 sequences in the sample, 14% are singletons; the top ten hold under 30%. Broader study findings: In the blood, most expanded thyroid clonotypes above 0.001 appeared as well.

Those with hyperthyroidism were 18 to 65 years old, newly diagnosed, and ill for under 2 months. In making diagnoses, clinical symptoms, serum thyroxine and TRAb, thyroid ultrasound and orbital computed tomography were all used. Sequencing used blood. The receptor's source is a woman aged 25 to 39 with Graves' hyperthyroidism.

The CDR3 here is CASTLGDQSQHF. CDR3 sequence (DNA): TGTGCCAGCACCCTTGGAGATCAGTCCCAGCATTTT. The chain combines TRBV7-9 with TRBJ1-5; D gene uncertain. Germline V gene lookup returns CDR1 SEHNR and CDR2 FQNEAQ (reference sequence). The CDR3 spans 12 residues.